This TCR beta chain was documented in a study of shared clonotypes between healthy human individuals. General study findings and limits: Estimated clonotype richness was generally higher in naive than memory subsets. Clonotypes which were not shared had lower generation probabilities than clonotypes that all four donors shared.

As regards this clone: Its antigen is unknown. Other DNA sequences in this sample translate to the same CDR3.

TCRdb's table, derived via immunoSEQ multiplex PCR, lists solely in-frame clones and lacks some. Here the sample spans around 980,000 clones, 70% to 80% being singletons. CDR1 and CDR2 from the germline V gene are MNHEY and SVGAGI. Trimming removed 6 bases from V and 4 bases from J; junction bases left unmatched: 6. This CDR3 spans 14 amino acids. The chain is built from TRBV6-5 and TRBJ1-5, with 7 bases fitting TRBD1. This TCR was recovered from a young man in good health. Some clones in this sample may be carry-over from other donors' samples. Sequencing was carried out using memory CD4+ T cells from PBMCs. Sample subset: CD45RA-negative fraction. Here the CDR3 reads CASRTQQGNQPQHF. For the CDR3, the DNA is TGTGCCAGCAGGACACAACAGGGGAATCAGCCCCAGCATTTT.